This record concerns one TCR beta chain sequence. Libraries were prepared by immunoSEQ multiplex PCR; TCRdb keeps only in-frame clonotypes and omits some of them. Of hundreds of thousands of clones listed, approximately 90% are singletons. The sample is drawn from a study of blood T cell repertoires in COVID-19. The specimen sequenced was peripheral blood. This receptor was identified in a woman aged 30 to 39 with active or convalescent COVID-19.

The CDR3: CASSLGSQGNYGYTF. The CDR3 bases are TGTGCCAGCAGCTTAGGTTCGCAGGGCAACTATGGCTACACCTTC. The gene calls are TRBV11-2 and TRBJ1-2, with TRBD1 as a possible D gene (5 bases). The CDR3 runs 15 residues. Germline lookup yields CDR1 SGHAT and CDR2 FQNNGV. V was shortened by 1 base and J by 2 bases, with 11 bases between the two germline ends.